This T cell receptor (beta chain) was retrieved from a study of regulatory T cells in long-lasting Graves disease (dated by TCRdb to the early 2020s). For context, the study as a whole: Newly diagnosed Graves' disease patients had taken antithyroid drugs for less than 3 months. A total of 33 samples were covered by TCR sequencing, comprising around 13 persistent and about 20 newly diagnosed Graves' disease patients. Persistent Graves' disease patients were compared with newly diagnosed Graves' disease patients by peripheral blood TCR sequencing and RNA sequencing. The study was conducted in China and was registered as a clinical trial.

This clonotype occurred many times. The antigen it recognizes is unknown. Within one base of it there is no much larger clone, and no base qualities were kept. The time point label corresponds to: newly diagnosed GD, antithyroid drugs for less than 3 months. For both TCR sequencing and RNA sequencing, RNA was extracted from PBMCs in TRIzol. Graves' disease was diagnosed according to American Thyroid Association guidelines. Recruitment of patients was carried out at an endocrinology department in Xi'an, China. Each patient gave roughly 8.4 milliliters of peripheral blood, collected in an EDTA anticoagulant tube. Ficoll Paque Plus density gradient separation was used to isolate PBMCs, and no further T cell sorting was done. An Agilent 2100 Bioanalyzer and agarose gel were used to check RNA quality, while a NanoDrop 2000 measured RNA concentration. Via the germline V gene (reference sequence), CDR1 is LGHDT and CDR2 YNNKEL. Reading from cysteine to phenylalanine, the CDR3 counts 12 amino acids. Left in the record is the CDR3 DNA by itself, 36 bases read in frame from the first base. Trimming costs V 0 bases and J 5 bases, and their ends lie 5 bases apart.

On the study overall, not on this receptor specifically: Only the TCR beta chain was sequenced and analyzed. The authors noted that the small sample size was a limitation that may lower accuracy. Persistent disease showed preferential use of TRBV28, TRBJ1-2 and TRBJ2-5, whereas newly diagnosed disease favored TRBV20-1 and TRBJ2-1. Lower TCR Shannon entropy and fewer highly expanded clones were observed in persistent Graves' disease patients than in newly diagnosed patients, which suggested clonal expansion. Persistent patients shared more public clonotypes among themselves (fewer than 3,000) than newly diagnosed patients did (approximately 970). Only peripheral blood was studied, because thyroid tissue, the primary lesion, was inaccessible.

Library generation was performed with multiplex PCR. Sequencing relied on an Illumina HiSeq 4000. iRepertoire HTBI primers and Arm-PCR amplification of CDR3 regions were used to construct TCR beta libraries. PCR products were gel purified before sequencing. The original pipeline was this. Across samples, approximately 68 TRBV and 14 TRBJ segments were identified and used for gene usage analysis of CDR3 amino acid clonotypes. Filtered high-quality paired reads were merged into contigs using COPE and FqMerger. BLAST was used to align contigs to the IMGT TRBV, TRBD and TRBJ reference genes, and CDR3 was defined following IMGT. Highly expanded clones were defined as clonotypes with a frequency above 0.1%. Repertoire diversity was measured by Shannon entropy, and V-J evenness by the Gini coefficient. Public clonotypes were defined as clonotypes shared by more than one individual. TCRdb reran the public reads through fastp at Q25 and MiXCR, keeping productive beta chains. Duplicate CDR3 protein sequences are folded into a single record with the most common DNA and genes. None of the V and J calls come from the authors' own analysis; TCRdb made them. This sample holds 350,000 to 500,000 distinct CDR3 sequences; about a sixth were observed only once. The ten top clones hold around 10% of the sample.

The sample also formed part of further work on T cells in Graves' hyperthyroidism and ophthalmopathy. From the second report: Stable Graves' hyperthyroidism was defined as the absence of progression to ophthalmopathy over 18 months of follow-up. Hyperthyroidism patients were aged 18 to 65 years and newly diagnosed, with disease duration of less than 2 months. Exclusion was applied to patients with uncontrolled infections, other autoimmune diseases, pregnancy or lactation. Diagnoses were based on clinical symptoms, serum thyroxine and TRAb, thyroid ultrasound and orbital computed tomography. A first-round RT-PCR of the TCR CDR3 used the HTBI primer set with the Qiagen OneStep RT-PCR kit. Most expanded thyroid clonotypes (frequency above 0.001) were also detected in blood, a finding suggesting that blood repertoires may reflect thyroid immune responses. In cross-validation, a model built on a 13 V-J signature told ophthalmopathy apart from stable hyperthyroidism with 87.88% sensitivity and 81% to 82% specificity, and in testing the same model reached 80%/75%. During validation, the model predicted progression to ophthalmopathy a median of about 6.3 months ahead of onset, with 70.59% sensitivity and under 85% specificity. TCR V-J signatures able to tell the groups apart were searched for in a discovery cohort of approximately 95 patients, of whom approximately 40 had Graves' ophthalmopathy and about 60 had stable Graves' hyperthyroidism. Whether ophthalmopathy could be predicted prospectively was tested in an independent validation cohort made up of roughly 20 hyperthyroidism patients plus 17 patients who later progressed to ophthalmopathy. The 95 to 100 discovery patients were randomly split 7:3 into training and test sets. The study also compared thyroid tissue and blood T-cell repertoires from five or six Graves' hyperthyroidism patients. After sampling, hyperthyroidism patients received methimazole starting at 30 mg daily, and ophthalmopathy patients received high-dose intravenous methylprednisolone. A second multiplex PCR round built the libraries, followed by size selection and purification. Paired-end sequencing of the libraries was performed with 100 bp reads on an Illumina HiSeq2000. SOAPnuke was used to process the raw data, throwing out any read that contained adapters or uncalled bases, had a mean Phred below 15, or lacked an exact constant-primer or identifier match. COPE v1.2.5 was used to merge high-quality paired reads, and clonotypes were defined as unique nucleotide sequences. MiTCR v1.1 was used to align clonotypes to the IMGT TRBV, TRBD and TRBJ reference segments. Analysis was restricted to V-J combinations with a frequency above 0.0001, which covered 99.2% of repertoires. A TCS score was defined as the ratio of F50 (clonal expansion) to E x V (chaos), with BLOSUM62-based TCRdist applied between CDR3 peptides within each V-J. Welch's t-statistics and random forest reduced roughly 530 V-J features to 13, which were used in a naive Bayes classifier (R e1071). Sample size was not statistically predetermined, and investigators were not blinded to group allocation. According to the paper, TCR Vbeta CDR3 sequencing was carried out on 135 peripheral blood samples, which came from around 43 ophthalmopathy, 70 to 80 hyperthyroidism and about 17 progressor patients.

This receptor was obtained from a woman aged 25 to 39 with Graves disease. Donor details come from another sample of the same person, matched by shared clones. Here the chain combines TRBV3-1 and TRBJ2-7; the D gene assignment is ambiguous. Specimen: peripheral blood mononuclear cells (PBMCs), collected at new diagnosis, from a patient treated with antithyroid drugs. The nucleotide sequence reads TGTGCCAGCAGCCAAGATAAAGACGAGCAGTACTTC. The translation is CASSQDKDEQYF.